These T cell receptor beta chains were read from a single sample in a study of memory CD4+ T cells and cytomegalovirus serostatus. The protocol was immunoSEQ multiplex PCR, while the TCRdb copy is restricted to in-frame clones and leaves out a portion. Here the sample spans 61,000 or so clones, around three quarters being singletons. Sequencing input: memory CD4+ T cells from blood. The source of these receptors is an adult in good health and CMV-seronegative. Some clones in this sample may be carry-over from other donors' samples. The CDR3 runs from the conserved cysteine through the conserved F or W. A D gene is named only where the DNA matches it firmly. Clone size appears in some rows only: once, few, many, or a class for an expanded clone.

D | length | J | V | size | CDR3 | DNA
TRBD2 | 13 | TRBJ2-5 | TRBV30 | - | CAWSGSREGTQYF | TGTGCCTGGAGTGGCAGCAGGGAGGGGACCCAGTACTTC
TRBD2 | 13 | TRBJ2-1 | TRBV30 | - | CAWTLISGGTQFF | TGTGCCTGGACGTTGATTAGCGGGGGAACACAGTTCTTC
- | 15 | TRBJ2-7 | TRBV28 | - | CASSQPQGTYYEQYF | TGTGCCAGCAGTCAACCCCAGGGGACGTACTACGAGCAGTACTTC
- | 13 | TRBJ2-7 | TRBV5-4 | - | CASSRPDSYEQYF | TGTGCCAGCAGCCGCCCCGACAGCTACGAGCAGTACTTC
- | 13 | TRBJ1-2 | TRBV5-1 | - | CASSLGPDYGYTF | TGCGCCAGCAGCTTGGGGCCGGATTATGGCTACACCTTC
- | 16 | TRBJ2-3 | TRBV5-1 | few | CASSNGGSASTDTQYF | TGCGCCAGCAGTAATGGGGGTTCCGCAAGCACAGATACGCAGTATTTT
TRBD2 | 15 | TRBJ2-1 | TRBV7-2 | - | CASSLWRGGRYEQFF | TGTGCCAGCAGCTTATGGCGGGGGGGCCGGTATGAGCAGTTCTTC
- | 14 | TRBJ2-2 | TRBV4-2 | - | CASSQAGNTGELFF | TGTGCCAGCAGCCAAGCAGGGAACACCGGGGAGCTGTTTTTT
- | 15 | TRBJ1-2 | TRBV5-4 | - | CASSLEGRGGDGYTF | TGTGCCAGCAGCTTGGAGGGCAGGGGAGGTGATGGCTACACCTTC
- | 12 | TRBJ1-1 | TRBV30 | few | CAWSGKSPEAFF | TGTGCCTGGTCGGGGAAGAGCCCTGAAGCTTTCTTT
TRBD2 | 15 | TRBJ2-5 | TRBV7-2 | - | CASSSTGTNQETQYF | TGTGCCAGCAGTTCGACCGGGACTAACCAAGAGACCCAGTACTTC
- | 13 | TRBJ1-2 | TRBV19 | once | CASSIDSNYGYTF | TGTGCCAGTAGTATAGACAGTAACTATGGCTACACCTTC
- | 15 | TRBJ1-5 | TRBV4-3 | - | CASSQNLAGNQPQHF | TGCGCCAGCAGCCAAAACCTAGCCGGCAATCAGCCCCAGCATTTT
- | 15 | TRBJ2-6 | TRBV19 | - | CASSTQDHRANVLTF | TGTGCCAGTAGTACTCAGGATCACCGGGCCAACGTCCTGACTTTC
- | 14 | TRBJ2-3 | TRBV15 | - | CATSSTGRGDTQYF | TGTGCCACCAGCAGCACGGGTCGGGGAGATACGCAGTATTTT
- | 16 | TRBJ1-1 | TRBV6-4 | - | CASSDSLGIWNTEAFF | TGTGCCAGCAGTGACTCGCTGGGGATCTGGAACACTGAAGCTTTCTTT
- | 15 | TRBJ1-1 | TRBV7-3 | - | CASSLSAAMNTEAFF | TGTGCCAGCAGCTTAAGCGCAGCCATGAACACTGAAGCTTTCTTT
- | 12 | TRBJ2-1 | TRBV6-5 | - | CASSFSDNEQFF | TGTGCCAGCAGTTTTAGCGACAATGAGCAGTTCTTC
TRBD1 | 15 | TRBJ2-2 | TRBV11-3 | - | CASSEGQGSRGELFF | TGTGCCAGCAGCGAGGGACAGGGTTCGCGGGGGGAGCTGTTTTTT
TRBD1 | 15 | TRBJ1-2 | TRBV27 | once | CASSSGTGGGGGYTF | TGTGCCAGCAGTTCAGGGACAGGGGGCGGGGGTGGCTACACCTTC
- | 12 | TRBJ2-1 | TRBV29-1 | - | CSAGVLNNEQFF | TGCAGCGCTGGCGTTCTGAACAATGAGCAGTTCTTC
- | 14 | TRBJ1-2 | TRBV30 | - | CAWRLREGDYGYTF | TGTGCCTGGAGACTCAGGGAAGGGGACTATGGCTACACCTTC
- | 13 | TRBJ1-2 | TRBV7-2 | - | CASSLDPGGGYTF | TGTGCCAGCAGCTTAGACCCGGGAGGTGGCTACACCTTC
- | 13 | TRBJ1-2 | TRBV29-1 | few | CSVEDPGFYGYTF | TGCAGCGTTGAAGATCCGGGGTTCTATGGCTACACCTTC
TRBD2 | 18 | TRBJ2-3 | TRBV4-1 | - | CASSQVGTSGMSTDTQYF | TGCGCCAGCAGCCAAGTTGGGACTAGCGGGATGAGCACAGATACGCAGTATTTT
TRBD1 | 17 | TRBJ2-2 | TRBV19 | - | CASSISPGTGNTGELFF | TGTGCCAGTAGTATATCCCCGGGGACAGGGAACACCGGGGAGCTGTTTTTT
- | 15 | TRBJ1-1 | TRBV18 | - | CASSPNGALRTEAFF | TGTGCCAGCTCACCGAACGGGGCCCTACGAACTGAAGCTTTCTTT
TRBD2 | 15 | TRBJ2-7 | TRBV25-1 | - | CASNSGSSGSYEQYF | TGTGCCAGCAATAGCGGGAGTTCAGGGTCCTACGAGCAGTACTTC
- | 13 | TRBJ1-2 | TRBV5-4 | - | CASSLAGANGYTF | TGTGCCAGCAGCTTGGCCGGGGCCAACGGCTACACCTTC
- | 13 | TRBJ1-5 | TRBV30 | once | CAWNGGLDQPQHF | TGTGCCTGGAATGGTGGATTGGATCAGCCCCAGCATTTT
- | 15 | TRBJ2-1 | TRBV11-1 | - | CASSLGLVGPNEQFF | TGTGCCAGCAGCTTGGGGTTAGTGGGTCCCAATGAGCAGTTCTTC
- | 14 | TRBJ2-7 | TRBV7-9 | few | CASSLTGSLDEQYF | TGTGCCAGCAGCCTAACAGGGTCCCTCGACGAGCAGTACTTC
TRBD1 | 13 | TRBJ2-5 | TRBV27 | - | CASSLFHRGTQYF | TGTGCCAGCAGTTTATTTCACAGGGGGACCCAGTACTTC
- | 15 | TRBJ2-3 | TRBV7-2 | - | CASGRQHSSTDTQYF | TGTGCCAGCGGCCGACAGCACTCTAGCACAGATACGCAGTATTTT
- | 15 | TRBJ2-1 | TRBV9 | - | CASSVKGTLPDEQFF | TGTGCCAGCAGCGTTAAAGGGACTCTTCCCGATGAGCAGTTCTTC
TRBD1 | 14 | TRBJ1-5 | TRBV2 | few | CASRETGGLQPQHF | TGTGCCAGCAGGGAGACAGGGGGTTTACAGCCCCAGCATTTT
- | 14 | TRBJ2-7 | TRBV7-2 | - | CASSLSGGSYEQYF | TGTGCCAGCAGCTTATCCGGGGGTTCCTACGAGCAGTACTTC
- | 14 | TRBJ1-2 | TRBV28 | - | CASSFGGAGYGYTF | TGTGCCAGCAGTTTCGGGGGCGCGGGCTATGGCTACACCTTC
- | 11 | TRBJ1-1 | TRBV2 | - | CASRVNGEAFF | TGTGCCAGCAGGGTCAACGGTGAAGCTTTCTTT
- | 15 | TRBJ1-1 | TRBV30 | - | CAWTRGEGPYTEAFF | TGTGCCTGGACCAGGGGTGAGGGGCCCTACACTGAAGCTTTCTTT
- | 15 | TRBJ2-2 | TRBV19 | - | CASSILRRNTGELFF | TGTGCCAGTAGTATACTTCGTCGGAACACCGGGGAGCTGTTTTTT
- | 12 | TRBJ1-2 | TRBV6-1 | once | CASSPGEGGYTF | TGTGCCAGCAGTCCGGGAGAGGGTGGCTACACCTTC
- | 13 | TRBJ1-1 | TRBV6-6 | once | CASRLQGRTEAFF | TGTGCCAGCAGATTACAGGGTCGCACTGAAGCTTTCTTT
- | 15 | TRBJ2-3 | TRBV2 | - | CAGQLTGPRTDTQYF | TGTGCCGGCCAATTGACAGGCCCCCGCACAGATACGCAGTATTTT
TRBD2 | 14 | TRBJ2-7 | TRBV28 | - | CASSLFGGSNEQYF | TGTGCCAGCAGTTTATTCGGGGGGTCTAACGAGCAGTACTTC
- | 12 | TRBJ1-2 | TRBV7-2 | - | CASGGNTYGYTF | TGTGCCAGCGGGGGGAACACCTATGGCTACACCTTC
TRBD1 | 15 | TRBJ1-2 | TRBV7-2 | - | CASSLSPTGDHGYTF | TGTGCCAGCAGCTTAAGTCCCACAGGGGATCATGGCTACACCTTC
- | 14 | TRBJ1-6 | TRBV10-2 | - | CASSARVDNSPLHF | TGCGCCAGCAGTGCAAGGGTCGATAATTCACCCCTCCACTTT
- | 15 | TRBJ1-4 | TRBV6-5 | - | CASRRARGSNEKLFF | TGTGCCAGCAGGAGAGCCAGGGGCTCTAATGAAAAACTGTTTTTT
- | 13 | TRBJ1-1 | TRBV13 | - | CASSLKGDTEAFF | TGTGCCAGCAGCTTAAAGGGAGACACTGAAGCTTTCTTT
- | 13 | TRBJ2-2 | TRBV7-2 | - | CASSPQPLGELFF | TGTGCCAGCAGCCCACAGCCGTTGGGGGAGCTGTTTTTT
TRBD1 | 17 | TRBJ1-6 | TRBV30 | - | CAWRSWDRGTYNSPLHF | TGTGCCTGGAGAAGTTGGGACAGGGGCACCTATAATTCACCCCTCCACTTT
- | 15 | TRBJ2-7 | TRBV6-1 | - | CASGKGGAGPDEQYF | TGTGCCAGCGGAAAGGGGGGCGCGGGACCCGACGAGCAGTACTTC
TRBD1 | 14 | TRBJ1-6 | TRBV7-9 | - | CATTGQGKGSPLHF | TGTGCCACCACCGGACAGGGGAAGGGTTCACCCCTCCACTTT